This TCR beta chain was captured by sequencing in a study of blood T cell repertoires in COVID-19. Overall study: T cells, B-cell-depleted T cells, or PBMCs provided the cDNA or gDNA that served as material.

Ages ranged from roughly 18 to 100 years, with residence in about two dozen US areas. Allocation to cohorts depended on clinical history reported by the participants. Per the authors' pipeline: Reference gene primer amplification gave estimated nucleated cell counts. Using immunoSEQ multiplex PCR, the repertoire was profiled, and TCRdb retains in-frame clones only, with some absent. That table furnishes V, J and clone size, whereas the DNA furnished D and trimming. The sample consists of 290,000 or so clones, approximately 90% of them appearing once. CDR3 length: 13 residues. V trimming: 7 bases; J trimming: 4 bases; junction bases outside the gene matches: 6. From germline, CDR1 is SNHLY and CDR2 FYNNEI.

The sample comprised PBMCs or T cells enriched from blood (not recorded which). J is TRBJ2-5 and V is TRBV2, with 7 bases identical to TRBD2. The receptor's source is a woman between 25 and 40 years old who had recovered from COVID-19. DNA of the CDR3: TGTGCCAGCATCTCGGGGGGACCAGAGACCCAGTACTTC. This encodes CASISGGPETQYF.